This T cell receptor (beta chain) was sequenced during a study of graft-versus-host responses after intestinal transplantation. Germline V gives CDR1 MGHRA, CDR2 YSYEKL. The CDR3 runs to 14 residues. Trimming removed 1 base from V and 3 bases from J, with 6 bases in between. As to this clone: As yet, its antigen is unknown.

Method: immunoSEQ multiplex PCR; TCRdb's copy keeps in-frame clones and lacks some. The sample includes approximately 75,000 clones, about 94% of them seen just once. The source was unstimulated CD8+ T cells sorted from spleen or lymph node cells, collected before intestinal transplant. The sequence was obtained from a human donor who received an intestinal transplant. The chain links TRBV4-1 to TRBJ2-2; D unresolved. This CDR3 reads CASSQGSYTGELFF. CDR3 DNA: TGCGCCAGCAGCCAAGGATCTTACACCGGGGAGCTGTTTTTT.